This TCR beta chain originates from a study of T cell responses to AZD1222 COVID-19 vaccine. V lost 1 base and J lost 0, with 4 bases in between. This CDR3 is 14 amino acids long. The germline V gene has CDR1 MGHDK and CDR2 SYGVNS. Sequenced by immunoSEQ multiplex PCR; TCRdb stores in-frame clones only, minus some. There are about 120,000 clones in the sample; about 88% occur only once, and around 1.5% lies in the top ten. The sequence was collected from an adult in good health. This sequence joins TRBV25-1 and TRBJ1-5; no firm D call. The sample consisted of peripheral blood, taken on day 0 of AZD1222 vaccination. The CDR3 nucleotides are TGTGCCAGCAGTGAATTGAGTAGCAATCAGCCCCAGCATTTT. Translated, it gives CASSELSSNQPQHF. The entire variable domain, with the rest obtained from reference TRBV25-1 and TRBJ1-5, is as follows: EADIYQTPRYLVIGTGKKITLECSQTMGHDKMYWYQQDPGMELHLIHYSYGVNSTEKGDLSSESTVSRIRTEHFPLTLESARPSHTSQYLCASSELSSNQPQHFGDGTRLSIL.